This T cell receptor beta chain was identified in a study of T cells in Graves' hyperthyroidism and ophthalmopathy. This clonotype has more than one count but fewer than ten. Its antigen is undetermined. CDR3 size: 16 residues. Per the germline V gene, CDR1 is MNHNS and CDR2 is SASEGT. Trimming removed 6 bases from V and 3 bases from J, with 15 bases in between. TCR beta CDR3 region amplification was performed from RNA transcripts. The HTBI primer set drove a first-round RT-PCR of the TCR CDR3. TCRdb fed the multiplex PCR reads into MiXCR, producing one record per CDR3 protein. The sample contains hundreds of thousands of distinct CDR3 sequences, over 35% of which appear only once. Newly diagnosed hyperthyroidism, duration under 2 months, in patients aged 18 to 65. Not enrolled were patients with uncontrolled infection, other autoimmune disease, pregnancy or lactation. Study-level points and caveats: Blood also carried most thyroid clonotypes expanded above 0.001. A model using 13 V-J features told ophthalmopathy apart from stable hyperthyroidism.

Sequencing used blood. V usage is TRBV6-1 and J usage is TRBJ2-6; D is uncertain. The sequence came from a man aged 18 to 30 with Graves' hyperthyroidism. The CDR3 protein is CASSVIPGVGANVLTF. Written as DNA, the CDR3 is TGTGCCAGCAGCGTGATTCCTGGGGTTGGGGCCAACGTCCTGACTTTC.